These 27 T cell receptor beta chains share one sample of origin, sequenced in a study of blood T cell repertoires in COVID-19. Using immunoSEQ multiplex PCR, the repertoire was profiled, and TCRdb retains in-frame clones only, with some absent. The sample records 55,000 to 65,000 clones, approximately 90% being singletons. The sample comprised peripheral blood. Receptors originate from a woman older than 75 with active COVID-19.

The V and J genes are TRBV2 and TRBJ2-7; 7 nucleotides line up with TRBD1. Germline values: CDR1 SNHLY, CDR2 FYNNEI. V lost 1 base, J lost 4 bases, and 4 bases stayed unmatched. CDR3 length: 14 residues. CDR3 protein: CASSEGTGPYEQYV. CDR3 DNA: TGTGCCAGCAGTGAAGGGACAGGTCCTTACGAGCAGTACGTC.

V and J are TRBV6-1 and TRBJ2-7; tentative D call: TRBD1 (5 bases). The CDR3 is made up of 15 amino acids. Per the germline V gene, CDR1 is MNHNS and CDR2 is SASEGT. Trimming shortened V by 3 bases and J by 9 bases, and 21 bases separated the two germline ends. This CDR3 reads CASSDRTGLLRGQYV. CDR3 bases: TGTGCCAGCAGTGATCGAACAGGCCTACTTCGTGGGCAGTACGTC.

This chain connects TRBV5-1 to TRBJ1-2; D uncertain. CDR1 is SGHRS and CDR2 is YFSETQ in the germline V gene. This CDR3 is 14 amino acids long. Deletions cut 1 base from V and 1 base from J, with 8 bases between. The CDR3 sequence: CASSLTGNNYGYTF. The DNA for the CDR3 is TGCGCCAGCAGCTTGACCGGTAATAACTATGGCTACACCTTC.

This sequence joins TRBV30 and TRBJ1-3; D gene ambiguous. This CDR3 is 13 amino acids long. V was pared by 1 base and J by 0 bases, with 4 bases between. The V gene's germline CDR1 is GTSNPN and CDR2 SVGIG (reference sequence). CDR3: CAWSAGSGNTIYF. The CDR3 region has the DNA TGTGCCTGGAGTGCGGGCTCTGGAAACACCATATATTTT.

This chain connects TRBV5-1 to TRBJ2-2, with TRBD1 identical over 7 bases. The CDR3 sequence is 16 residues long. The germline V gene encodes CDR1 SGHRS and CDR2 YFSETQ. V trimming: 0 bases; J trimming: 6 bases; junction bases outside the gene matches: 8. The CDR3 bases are TGCGCCAGCAGCTTGGCTGGGACAGCGAGCCCCGGGGAGCTGTTTTTT. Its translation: CASSLAGTASPGELFF.

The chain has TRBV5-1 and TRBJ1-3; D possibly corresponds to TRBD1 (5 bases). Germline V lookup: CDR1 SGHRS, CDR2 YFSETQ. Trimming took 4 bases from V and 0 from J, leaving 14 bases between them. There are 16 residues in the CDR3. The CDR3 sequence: CASSGTSGPSGNTIYF. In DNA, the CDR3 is TGCGCCAGCAGCGGTACCTCAGGGCCCTCTGGAAACACCATATATTTT.

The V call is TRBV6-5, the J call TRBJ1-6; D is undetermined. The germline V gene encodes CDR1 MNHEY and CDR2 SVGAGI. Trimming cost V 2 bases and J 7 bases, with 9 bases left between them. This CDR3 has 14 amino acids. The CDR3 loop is CASSYGEGNSPLHF. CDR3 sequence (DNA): TGTGCCAGCAGTTACGGAGAGGGAAATTCACCCCTCCACTTT.

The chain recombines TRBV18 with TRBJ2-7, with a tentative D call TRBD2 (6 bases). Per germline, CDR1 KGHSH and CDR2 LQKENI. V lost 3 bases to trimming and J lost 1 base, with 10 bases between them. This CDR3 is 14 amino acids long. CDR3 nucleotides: TGTGCCAGCTCACCGCAGACTAGTTCCTACGAGCAGTACTTC. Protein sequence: CASSPQTSSYEQYF.

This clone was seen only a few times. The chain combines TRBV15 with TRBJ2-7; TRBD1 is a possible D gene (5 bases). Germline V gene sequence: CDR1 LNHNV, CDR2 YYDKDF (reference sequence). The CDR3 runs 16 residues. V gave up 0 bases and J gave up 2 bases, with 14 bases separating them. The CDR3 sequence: CATSRDNRHLTYEQYF. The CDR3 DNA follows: TGTGCCACCAGCAGAGATAACAGGCATCTCACCTACGAGCAGTACTTC.

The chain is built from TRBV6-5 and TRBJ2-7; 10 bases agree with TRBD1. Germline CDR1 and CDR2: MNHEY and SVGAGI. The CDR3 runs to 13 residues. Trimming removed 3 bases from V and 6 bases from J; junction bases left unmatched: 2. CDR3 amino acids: CASSYGTGVEQYF. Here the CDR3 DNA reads TGTGCCAGCAGTTATGGGACAGGGGTCGAGCAGTACTTC.

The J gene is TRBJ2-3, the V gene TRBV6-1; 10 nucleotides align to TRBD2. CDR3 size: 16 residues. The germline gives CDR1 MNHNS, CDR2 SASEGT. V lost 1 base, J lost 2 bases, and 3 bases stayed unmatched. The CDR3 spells CASSEVAGGDTDTQYF. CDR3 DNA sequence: TGTGCCAGCAGTGAAGTAGCGGGGGGCGACACAGATACGCAGTATTTT.

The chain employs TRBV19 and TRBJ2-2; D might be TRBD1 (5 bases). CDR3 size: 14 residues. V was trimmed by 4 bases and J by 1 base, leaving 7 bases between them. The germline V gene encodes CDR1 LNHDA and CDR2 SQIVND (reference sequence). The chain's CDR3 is CASSSQGNTGELFF. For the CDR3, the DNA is TGTGCCAGTAGTAGCCAGGGGAACACCGGGGAGCTGTTTTTT.

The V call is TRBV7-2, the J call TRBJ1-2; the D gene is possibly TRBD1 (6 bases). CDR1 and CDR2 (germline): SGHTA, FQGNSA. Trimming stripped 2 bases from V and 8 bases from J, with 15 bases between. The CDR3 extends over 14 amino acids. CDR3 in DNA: TGTGCCAGCAGCTTATCCCGACAGGAGAAAGGCTACACCTTC. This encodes CASSLSRQEKGYTF.

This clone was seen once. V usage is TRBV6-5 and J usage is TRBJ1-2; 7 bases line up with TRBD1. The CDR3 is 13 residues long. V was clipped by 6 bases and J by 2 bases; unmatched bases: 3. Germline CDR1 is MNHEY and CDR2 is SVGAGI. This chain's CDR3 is CASRTGPNYGYTF. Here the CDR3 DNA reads TGTGCCAGCAGGACAGGGCCCAACTATGGCTACACCTTC.

The CDR3 DNA reads as TGTGCCAGCAGCTTAGACCAGGGGAATCAGCCCCAGCATTTT. Translating it yields CASSLDQGNQPQHF. The chain employs TRBV7-9 and TRBJ1-5; possible D gene TRBD1, 6 bases. The CDR3 covers 14 residues. Trimming took off 1 base at V and 4 bases at J, with 8 bases between the two ends. The germline V gene has CDR1 SEHNR and CDR2 FQNEAQ (reference sequence).

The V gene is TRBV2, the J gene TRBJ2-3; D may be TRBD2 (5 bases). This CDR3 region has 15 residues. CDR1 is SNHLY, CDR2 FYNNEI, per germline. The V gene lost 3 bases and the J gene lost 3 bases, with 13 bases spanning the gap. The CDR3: CASSEKGASTDTQYF. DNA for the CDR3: TGTGCCAGCAGTGAGAAGGGAGCGTCAACAGATACGCAGTATTTT.

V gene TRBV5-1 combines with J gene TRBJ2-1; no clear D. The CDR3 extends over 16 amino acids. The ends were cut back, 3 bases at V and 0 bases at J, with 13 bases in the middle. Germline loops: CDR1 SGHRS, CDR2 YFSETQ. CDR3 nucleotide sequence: TGCGCCAGCAGCTACGAACTCCCCTCCTCCTACAATGAGCAGTTCTTC. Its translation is CASSYELPSSYNEQFF. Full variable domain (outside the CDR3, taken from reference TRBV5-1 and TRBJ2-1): KAGVTQTPRYLIKTRGQQVTLSCSPISGHRSVSWYQQTPGQGLQFLFEYFSETQRNKGNFPGRFSGRQFSNSRSEMNVSTLELGDSALYLCASSYELPSSYNEQFFGPGTRLTVL.

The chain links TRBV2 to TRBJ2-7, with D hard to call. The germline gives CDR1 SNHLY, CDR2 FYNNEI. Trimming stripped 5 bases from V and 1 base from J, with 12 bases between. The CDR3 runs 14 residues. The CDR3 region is CASSPEARSYEQYV. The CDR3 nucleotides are TGTGCCAGCAGTCCAGAGGCCCGATCCTACGAGCAGTACGTC.

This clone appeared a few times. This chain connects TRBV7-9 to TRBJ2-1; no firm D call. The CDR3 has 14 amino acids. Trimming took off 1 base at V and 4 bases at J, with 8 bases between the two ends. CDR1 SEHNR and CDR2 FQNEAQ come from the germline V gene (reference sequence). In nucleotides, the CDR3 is TGTGCCAGCAGCTTAGTAGCCACTTACAATGAGCAGTTCTTC. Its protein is CASSLVATYNEQFF. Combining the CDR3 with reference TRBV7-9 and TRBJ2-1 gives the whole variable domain DTGVSQNPRHKITKRGQNVTFRCDPISEHNRLYWYRQTLGQGPEFLTYFQNEAQLEKSRLLSDRFSAERPKGSFSTLEIQRTEQGDSAMYLCASSLVATYNEQFFGPGTRLTVL.

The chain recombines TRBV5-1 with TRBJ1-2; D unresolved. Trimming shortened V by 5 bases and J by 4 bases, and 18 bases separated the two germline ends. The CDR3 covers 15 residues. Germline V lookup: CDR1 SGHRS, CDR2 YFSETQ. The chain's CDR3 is CASRTDVSGFYGYTF. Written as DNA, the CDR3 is TGCGCCAGCAGGACCGACGTATCAGGTTTCTATGGCTACACCTTC.

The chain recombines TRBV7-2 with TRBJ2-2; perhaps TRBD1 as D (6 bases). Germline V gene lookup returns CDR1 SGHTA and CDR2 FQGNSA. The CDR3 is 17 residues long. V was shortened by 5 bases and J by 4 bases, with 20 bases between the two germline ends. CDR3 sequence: CASSERSRGYFTGELFF. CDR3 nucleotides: TGTGCCAGCAGCGAAAGGTCCAGGGGCTATTTCACCGGGGAGCTGTTTTTT.

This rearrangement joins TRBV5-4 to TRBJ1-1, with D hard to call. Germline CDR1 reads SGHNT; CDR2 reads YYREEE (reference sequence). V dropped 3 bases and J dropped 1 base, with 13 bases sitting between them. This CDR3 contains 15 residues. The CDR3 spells CASSSVGGGNTEAFF. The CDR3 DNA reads TGTGCCAGCAGCTCGGTAGGTGGAGGGAACACTGAAGCTTTCTTT.

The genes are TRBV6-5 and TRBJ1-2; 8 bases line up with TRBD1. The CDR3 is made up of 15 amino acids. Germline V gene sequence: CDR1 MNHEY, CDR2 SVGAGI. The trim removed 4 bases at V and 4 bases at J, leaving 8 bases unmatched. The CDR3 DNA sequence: TGTGCCAGCAGTTCAGGGACAGGAGACATCTATGGCTACACCTTC. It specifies CASSSGTGDIYGYTF.

The CDR3 sequence is CASGGYTNSPLHF. The CDR3 region has the DNA TGTGCCAGCGGGGGCTATACGAATTCACCCCTCCACTTT. V gene TRBV6-6 combines with J gene TRBJ1-6; D is perhaps TRBD1 (6 bases). V was shortened by 8 bases and J by 7 bases, with 12 bases between the two germline ends. The germline V gene has CDR1 MNHNY and CDR2 SVGAGI (reference sequence). This CDR3 region has 13 residues.

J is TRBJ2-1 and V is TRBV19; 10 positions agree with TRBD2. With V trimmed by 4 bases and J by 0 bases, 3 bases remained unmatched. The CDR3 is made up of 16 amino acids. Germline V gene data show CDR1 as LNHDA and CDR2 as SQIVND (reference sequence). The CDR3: CASSTLAGSSYNEQFF. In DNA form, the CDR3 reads TGTGCCAGTAGTACACTAGCGGGGAGCTCCTACAATGAGCAGTTCTTC.

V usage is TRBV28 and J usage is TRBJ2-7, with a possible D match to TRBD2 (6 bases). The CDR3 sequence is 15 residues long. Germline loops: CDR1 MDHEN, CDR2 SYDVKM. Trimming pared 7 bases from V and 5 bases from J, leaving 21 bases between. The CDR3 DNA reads TGTGCCAGCATCTACGGGGTCGTGGGGGGACACGAGCAGTACTTC. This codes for CASIYGVVGGHEQYF. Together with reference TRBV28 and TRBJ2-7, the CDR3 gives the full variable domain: DVKVTQSSRYLVKRTGEKVFLECVQDMDHENMFWYRQDPGLGLRLIYFSYDVKMKEKGDIPEGYSVSREKKERFSLILESASTNQTSMYLCASIYGVVGGHEQYFGPGTRLTVT.

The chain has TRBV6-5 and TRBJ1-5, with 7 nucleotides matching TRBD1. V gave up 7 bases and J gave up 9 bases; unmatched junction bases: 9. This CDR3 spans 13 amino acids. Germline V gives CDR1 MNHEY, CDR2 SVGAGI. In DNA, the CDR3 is TGTGCCAGCATGACAGGGTGGGGAGGGCCCCAGCATTTT. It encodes CASMTGWGGPQHF.